The rows below give T cell receptor beta chains drawn from one sample of a study of blood T cells in healthy people across ages. TCRdb processed the 5' RACE reads anew with MiXCR; each CDR3 protein has one entry. Of some 1 million distinct CDR3 sequences in the sample, 35% to 50% are singletons; the top ten hold under 20%. The sample was blood. The receptors derive from a woman aged 60-70 years in good health. Both conserved end residues are part of each CDR3. The D gene is left open where the match is weak. Some rows have no size entry. The others give once, few or many, or a class for an expanded clone.

>-|TRBV5-1|-|TRBJ2-5
TGCGCCAGCAGTCCCAAGCTGGGGCTGGAGACCCAGTACTTC
CASSPKLGLETQYF
>few|TRBV21-1|-|TRBJ2-7
TGTGCCAGCAGCCGACCCCAGGGACTAGCGGGGATCTACGAGCAGTACTTC
CASSRPQGLAGIYEQYF
>-|TRBV9|-|TRBJ2-7
TGTGCCAGCAGCGTTGGTCCCGGAAACGAGCAGTACTTC
CASSVGPGNEQYF
>-|TRBV7-8|-|TRBJ2-7
TGTGCCAGCAGCTACTGGGACGAGAGCTACGAGCAGTACTTC
CASSYWDESYEQYF
>few|TRBV6-2/TRBV6-3|TRBD2|TRBJ2-5
TGTGCCAGCAGTCCGGGACTAGCGGGAGGGGCCAGCCAAGAGACCCAGTACTTC
CASSPGLAGGASQETQYF
>-|TRBV14|-|TRBJ2-7
TGTGCCAGCAGCCAATCGCTGTCTAGTTTCAATGAGCAGTACTTC
CASSQSLSSFNEQYF
>many|TRBV2|-|TRBJ2-1
TGTGCCAGCAGTCAGGGGGGGCCTGAGCAGTTCTTC
CASSQGGPEQFF
>-|TRBV5-1|-|TRBJ2-1
TGCGCCAGCAGCTTGGCCTACCAAATGGGCCTCGCTCAGGATGAGCAGTTCTTC
CASSLAYQMGLAQDEQFF
>-|TRBV19|TRBD2|TRBJ2-1
TGTGCCAGTAGTAGCCGGCTAGCGGGACTCTATGAGCAGTTCTTC
CASSSRLAGLYEQFF
>-|TRBV4-2|-|TRBJ2-1
TGTGCCAGCAGCCAAGAACCTAGCGGTCTTAGGGGGGTTGAGCAGTTCTTC
CASSQEPSGLRGVEQFF
>-|TRBV7-2|TRBD2|TRBJ2-3
TGTGCCAGCAGCATGGGGGGATTGCGGGAGGGAGTCACAGATACGCAGTATTTT
CASSMGGLREGVTDTQYF
>-|TRBV4-1|TRBD1|TRBJ1-1
TGCGCCAGCAGCCAGGGACAGGGGGCTGACACTGAAGTTTTCTTT
CASSQGQGADTEVFF
>many|TRBV20-1|-|TRBJ2-3
TGCAGTGCTAGTCATCCGCCCACAGATACGCAGTATTTT
CSASHPPTDTQYF
>few|TRBV21-1|-|TRBJ2-7
TGTGCCAGCAGCAAAGTTAGCGGGACGCACGAGCAGTACTTC
CASSKVSGTHEQYF
>few|TRBV5-6|TRBD2|TRBJ2-7
TGTGCCAGCAGCTCCGCGCGGGAGGGCCCCGACGAGCAGTACTTC
CASSSAREGPDEQYF
>-|TRBV7-2|TRBD2|TRBJ2-7
TGTGTCAGCAGCGCCCGACTAGCGGGGGCTACAGAGCAGTACTTC
CVSSARLAGATEQYF
>once|TRBV20-1|-|TRBJ2-7
TGCAGTGCTAGAGTATCCGGGCAGGTTGGCGAGCAGTACTTC
CSARVSGQVGEQYF
>-|TRBV27|TRBD1|TRBJ2-1
TGTGCCAGCAAAACGGGACAGGGGGCCCACAATGAGCAGTTCTTC
CASKTGQGAHNEQFF
>-|TRBV20-1|-|TRBJ2-5
TGCAGTGCTCGAACAGGGCTGGAGACCCAGTACTTC
CSARTGLETQYF
>-|TRBV27|-|TRBJ2-1
TGTGCCAGCACCGCCTGGCGGGAAGGCTACAATGAGCAGTTCTTC
CASTAWREGYNEQFF
>-|TRBV21-1|-|TRBJ1-2
TGTGCCAGCAGCAATTGGGGACACGCCGACACGATTAACTATGGCTACACCTTC
CASSNWGHADTINYGYTF
>few|TRBV9|-|TRBJ2-3
TGTGCCAGCAGCGTAGCCAGCCCTGGAGATACGCAGTATTTT
CASSVASPGDTQYF
>-|TRBV7-3|-|TRBJ2-3
TGTGCCAGCAGCCCGAACTGGCTAGTCGACACAGATACGCAGTATTTT
CASSPNWLVDTDTQYF
>-|TRBV5-1|TRBD2|TRBJ2-3
TGCGCCAGCAGCTTAGGGACTAGCGTGAGCACAGATACGCAGTATTTT
CASSLGTSVSTDTQYF
>-|TRBV27|-|TRBJ2-7
TGTGCCAGCAGCCACAGGGACTCCTACGAGCAGTACTTC
CASSHRDSYEQYF
>-|TRBV20-1|TRBD2|TRBJ2-3
TGCAGTGCTTATCCTACAACCGCTAGCGGGAGAGTGACAGATACGCAGTATTTT
CSAYPTTASGRVTDTQYF
>-|TRBV20-1|TRBD2|TRBJ2-1
TGCAGTGCTAGAGATTGGGGACTACCCTACAATGAGCAGTTCTTC
CSARDWGLPYNEQFF
>-|TRBV29-1|-|TRBJ2-5
TGCAGCGCTGGGTGGGGGGCGAGGGAGACCCAGTACTTC
CSAGWGARETQYF
>few|TRBV7-9|-|TRBJ2-1
TGTGCCAGCAGCTACATAGCGGCTAATGAGCAGTTCTTC
CASSYIAANEQFF
>-|TRBV15|TRBD2|TRBJ2-1
TGTGCCACCACCCCGGGACTAGCGGTATACAATGAGCAGTTCTTC
CATTPGLAVYNEQFF
>-|TRBV6-4|-|TRBJ1-5
TGTGCCAGCAGTGGAAGAGGACGACAGCCAAGCAATCAGCCCCAGCATTTT
CASSGRGRQPSNQPQHF
>few|TRBV5-1|-|TRBJ2-5
TGCGCCAGCAGGTCTCCGGGGACGGGGGAGACCCAGTACTTC
CASRSPGTGETQYF
>-|TRBV5-1|-|TRBJ2-3
TGCGCCAGCAGCTTGGTCGGCGAGCGGGATACGCAGTATTTT
CASSLVGERDTQYF
>-|TRBV28|TRBD1|TRBJ2-3
TGTGCCAGCAGTCAAGGACAGGGGGAGATAGATACGCAGTATTTT
CASSQGQGEIDTQYF
>few|TRBV12-3/TRBV12-4|TRBD2|TRBJ2-1
TGTGCCAGCAGTTTAGCCGGGACTACCTCCTACAATGAGCAGTTCTTC
CASSLAGTTSYNEQFF
>few|TRBV4-2|TRBD2|TRBJ2-7
TGTGCCAGCAGCCTGGAGCCGGAACTAGCGGTACGACGCTCCTACGAGCAGTACTTC
CASSLEPELAVRRSYEQYF
>-|TRBV20-1|TRBD2|TRBJ2-1
TGCAGTGCTAGAGATCGACGGACTAGCGGGAGGGCCCGAGAGCAGTTCTTC
CSARDRRTSGRAREQFF
>-|TRBV6-1|-|TRBJ2-7
TGTGCCAGCAGTGCATCATATAGCTCCTACGAGCAGTACTTC
CASSASYSSYEQYF
>-|TRBV6-5|-|TRBJ1-1
TGTGCCAGCCGGTTAGGTCAGGTGGTGTCTCAGGCTTTCTTT
CASRLGQVVSQAFF
>-|TRBV10-1|TRBD1|TRBJ2-5
TGCGCCAGCAGCTCCGGACAGGGGGCTGCGGAGTACTTC
CASSSGQGAAEYF
>-|TRBV28|TRBD2|TRBJ2-7
TGTGCCAGCAGCCCCGTGGGGGCCGGACTAGCGAGAGACTACGAGCAGTACTTC
CASSPVGAGLARDYEQYF
>once|TRBV5-1|-|TRBJ1-1
TGCGCCAGCAGCTTAGCCGCACAGAACACTGAAGCTTTCTTT
CASSLAAQNTEAFF
>few|TRBV27|-|TRBJ1-2
TGTGCCAGCTCACCACAGGGAGGCTATGGCTACACCTTC
CASSPQGGYGYTF
>-|TRBV7-2|TRBD2|TRBJ2-2
TGTGCCAGCAGAGCGGGGCAAACCGGGGAGCTGTTTTTT
CASRAGQTGELFF
>few|TRBV12-5|-|TRBJ2-3
TGTGCTAGTGGCTCCGGACAGGCCGGGCGGGGTACGCAGTATTTT
CASGSGQAGRGTQYF
>few|TRBV29-1|-|TRBJ1-2
TGCAGCGTTGAAACCGGGGGTTTGTATGGCTACACCTTC
CSVETGGLYGYTF